Shown below are 11 T cell receptor beta chains from a single sample sequenced in a study of T cell repertoires in cytomegalovirus infection. TCRdb reanalysed the reads using MiXCR and keeps one entry per CDR3 protein. The table shows roughly 280,000 distinct CDR3 sequences, with roughly 10% occurring only once. Specimen: PBMCs. These receptors came from a human donor in good health (CMV status not recorded). Some clones in this sample may be carry-over from other donors' samples.

This clonotype was seen repeatedly, ten times or more. The J gene is TRBJ1-2, the V gene TRBV9, with TRBD1 identical over 9 bases. Germline V lookup: CDR1 SGDLS, CDR2 YYNGEE. The CDR3 is made up of 15 amino acids. The junction had 4 bases not matched to a gene; V was cut back by 0 bases and J by 4 bases. The CDR3 loop reads CASSVEGTGLYGYTF. CDR3 nucleotides: TGTGCCAGCAGCGTAGAAGGGACAGGGCTCTATGGCTACACCTTC.

There are many counts of this clonotype. The V and J genes are TRBV7-2 and TRBJ2-7; TRBD1 is a possible D gene (5 bases). The V end was cut by 4 bases, the J end by 0 bases, with 10 bases between. Germline V lookup: CDR1 SGHTA, CDR2 FQGNSA. This CDR3 comprises 14 residues. The DNA for the CDR3 is TGTGCCAGCAGCTATACCAGGGTCTCCTACGAGCAGTACTTC. Amino acids: CASSYTRVSYEQYF.

This clonotype was seen repeatedly, ten times or more. The rearrangement uses TRBV28 and TRBJ2-5; no firm D call. The CDR3 consists of 16 residues. Germline CDR1 MDHEN, CDR2 SYDVKM. V lost 4 bases, J lost 0 bases, and 15 bases lay in between. The CDR3: CASSSRIGLYQETQYF. As DNA, the CDR3 is TGTGCCAGCAGTTCAAGGATTGGGCTGTACCAAGAGACCCAGTACTTC.

This clonotype was seen repeatedly, ten times or more. The V and J genes are TRBV7-2 and TRBJ2-3, with 11 bases matching TRBD2. V lost 2 bases to trimming and J lost 3 bases; unmatched junction nucleotides: 4. Germline lookup yields CDR1 SGHTA and CDR2 FQGNSA. The CDR3 covers 16 residues. The CDR3 sequence: CASSLSLAGGTDTQYF. The CDR3 DNA reads TGTGCCAGCAGCTTATCCCTAGCGGGAGGAACAGATACGCAGTATTTT. Supplemented by reference TRBV7-2 and TRBJ2-3, the full variable domain reads GAGVSQSPSNKVTEKGKDVELRCDPISGHTALYWYRQSLGQGLEFLIYFQGNSAPDKSGLPSDRFSAERTGGSVSTLTIQRTQQEDSAVYLCASSLSLAGGTDTQYFGPGTRLTVL.

Many counts were recorded for this clonotype. The chain combines TRBV6-2 or TRBV6-3 with TRBJ1-4; possibly TRBD1 for D (5 bases). V was trimmed by 5 bases and J by 0 bases, leaving 10 bases between them. This CDR3 is built from 15 residues. The germline V gene has CDR1 MNHEY and CDR2 SVGEGT. This chain's CDR3 is CASSLQVATNEKLFF. The CDR3 DNA is TGTGCCAGCAGTCTACAGGTCGCAACTAATGAAAAACTGTTTTTT.

This clonotype has ten or more counts. The J gene is TRBJ2-1, the V gene TRBV27; 8 nucleotides align to TRBD2. The CDR3 runs 18 residues. V lost 2 bases, J lost 0 bases, and 9 bases stayed unmatched. The germline gives CDR1 MNHEY, CDR2 SMNVEV (reference sequence). The CDR3 bases are TGTGCCAGCAGTTTACGAGCTAGCGGGTGGAGCTCCTACAATGAGCAGTTCTTC. As protein: CASSLRASGWSSYNEQFF.

This clonotype was detected a few times. CDR3 DNA sequence: TGCAGTGCTAGAGTGGTCCTGGCTAGCGGTTTCACAGATACGCAGTATTTT. It yields the protein CSARVVLASGFTDTQYF. This chain connects TRBV20-1 to TRBJ2-3, with 7 bases matching TRBD2. The junction had 12 bases not matched to a gene; V was cut back by 1 base and J by 2 bases. The CDR3 covers 17 residues. CDR1 and CDR2 from the germline V gene are DFQATT and SNEGSKA (reference sequence).

In this sample, this clonotype turned up many times. The chain has TRBV7-2 and TRBJ2-7, with no clear D. This CDR3 comprises 13 residues. CDR1 and CDR2 (germline): SGHTA, FQGNSA. V was clipped by 3 bases and J by 2 bases, with 8 bases between them. CDR3 nucleotides: TGTGCCAGCAGCTTGGCCTCGGCCTACGAGCAGTACTTC. Protein sequence: CASSLASAYEQYF.

This clonotype was counted many times. V and J are TRBV7-2 and TRBJ2-6; TRBD2 aligns across 12 bases. The V gene's germline CDR1 is SGHTA and CDR2 FQGNSA. The CDR3 sequence is 18 residues long. Trimming took 4 bases from V and 2 from J; bases not matched to a gene: 6. The CDR3 region has the DNA TGTGCCAGCAGCTGGCGAGGACTAGCGGGAACTGGGGCCAACGTCCTGACTTTC. It translates to CASSWRGLAGTGANVLTF.

This clonotype was recorded many times. J is TRBJ1-2 and V is TRBV7-9; TRBD1 is a possible D gene (5 bases). This CDR3 is built from 14 residues. The germline V gene encodes CDR1 SEHNR and CDR2 FQNEAQ (reference sequence). V was shortened by 5 bases and J by 3 bases, with 13 bases between the two germline ends. Here the CDR3 reads CASSARGGDYGYTF. The CDR3 DNA sequence: TGTGCCAGCAGCGCCCGTGGAGGGGACTATGGCTACACCTTC.

This clonotype was picked up many times. The chain is built from TRBV7-2 and TRBJ2-2; D may be TRBD1 or TRBD2 (6 bases each). The V and J ends lost 7 bases and 5 bases respectively, with 17 bases between them. The CDR3 runs 15 residues. Germline CDR1 reads SGHTA; CDR2 reads FQGNSA. The chain's CDR3 is CASTLGGQYTGELFF. Here the CDR3 DNA reads TGTGCCAGCACCCTAGGGGGGCAATATACCGGGGAGCTGTTTTTT.